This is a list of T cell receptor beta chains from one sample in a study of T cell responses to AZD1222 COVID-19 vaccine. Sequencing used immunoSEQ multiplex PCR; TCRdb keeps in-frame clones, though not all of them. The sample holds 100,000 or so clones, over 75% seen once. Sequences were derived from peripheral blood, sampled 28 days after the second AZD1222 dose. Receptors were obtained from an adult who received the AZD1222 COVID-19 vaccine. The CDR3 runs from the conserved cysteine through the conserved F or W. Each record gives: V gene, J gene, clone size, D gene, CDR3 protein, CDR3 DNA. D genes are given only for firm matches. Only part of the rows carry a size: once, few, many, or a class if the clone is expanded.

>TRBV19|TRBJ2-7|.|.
CAVGDGRPSEQYF
TGTGCCGTCGGGGACGGCCGACCCTCCGAGCAGTACTTC
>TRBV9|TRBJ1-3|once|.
CASSGGGTLTGNTIYF
TGTGCCAGCAGCGGGGGGGGCACTCTCACTGGAAACACCATATATTTT
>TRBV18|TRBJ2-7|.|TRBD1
CASSLRDRGWSEQYF
TGTGCCAGCTCACTCCGGGACAGGGGATGGTCCGAGCAGTACTTC
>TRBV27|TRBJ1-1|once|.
CASSDPRGGTEAFF
TGTGCCAGCAGCGACCCGAGAGGTGGCACTGAAGCTTTCTTT
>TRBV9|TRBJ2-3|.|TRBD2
CASSETSGTDTQYF
TGTGCCAGCAGCGAAACTAGCGGTACAGATACGCAGTATTTT
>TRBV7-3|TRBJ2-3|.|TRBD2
CASSLKVLAGGTDTQYF
TGTGCCAGCAGCTTAAAGGTCCTAGCGGGAGGTACAGATACGCAGTATTTT
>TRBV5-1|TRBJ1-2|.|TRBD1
CASSSQGHDGYTF
TGCGCCAGCAGCTCACAGGGGCACGATGGCTACACCTTC
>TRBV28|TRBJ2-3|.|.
CASRQGITDTQYF
TGTGCCAGCAGGCAGGGGATCACAGATACGCAGTATTTT
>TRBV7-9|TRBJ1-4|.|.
CASSLFPATNEKLFF
TGTGCCAGCAGCTTATTTCCCGCAACTAATGAAAAACTGTTTTTT
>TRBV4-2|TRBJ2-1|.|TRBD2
CASSHDLAGAPNEQFF
TGTGCCAGCAGCCACGACCTAGCGGGAGCTCCAAATGAGCAGTTCTTC
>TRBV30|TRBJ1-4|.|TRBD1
CAWSGQGTNEKLFF
TGTGCCTGGAGCGGACAGGGGACTAATGAAAAACTGTTTTTT
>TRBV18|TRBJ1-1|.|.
CASSPSTGLNTEAFF
TGTGCCAGCTCACCAAGCACAGGGCTGAACACTGAAGCTTTCTTT
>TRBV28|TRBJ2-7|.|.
CASTTRGTPGYEQYF
TGTGCCAGCACCACCCGGGGGACCCCGGGCTACGAGCAGTACTTC
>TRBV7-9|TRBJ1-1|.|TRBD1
CASSDDRGGTEAFF
TGTGCCAGCAGCGACGACAGGGGCGGCACTGAAGCTTTCTTT
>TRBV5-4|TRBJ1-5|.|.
CASSFQGSPQPQHF
TGTGCCAGCAGCTTTCAGGGGAGTCCTCAGCCCCAGCATTTT
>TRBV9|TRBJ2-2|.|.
CASSVGQNTGELFF
TGTGCCAGCAGCGTAGGACAGAACACCGGGGAGCTGTTTTTT
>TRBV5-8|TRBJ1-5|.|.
CASSLSGKFRQPQHF
TGTGCCAGCAGCTTGTCAGGGAAATTTCGTCAGCCCCAGCATTTT
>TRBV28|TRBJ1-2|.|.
CASSLQGVNYGYTF
TGTGCCAGCAGTTTACAAGGGGTCAACTATGGCTACACCTTC
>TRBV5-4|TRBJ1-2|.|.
CASSLGSGQNQHIYGYTF
TGTGCCAGCAGCTTAGGTTCCGGACAAAATCAACATATCTATGGCTACACCTTC
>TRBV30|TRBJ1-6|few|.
CAWRVLKTGPPFSPLHF
TGTGCCTGGAGAGTACTAAAAACGGGACCGCCATTTTCACCCCTCCACTTT
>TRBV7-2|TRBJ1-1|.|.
CASSLGLGFNTEAFF
TGTGCCAGCAGCTTAGGTCTAGGATTCAACACTGAAGCTTTCTTT
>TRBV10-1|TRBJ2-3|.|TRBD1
CASSVGTVSTDTQYF
TGCGCCAGCAGTGTCGGGACAGTCAGCACAGATACGCAGTATTTT
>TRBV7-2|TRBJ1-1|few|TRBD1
CASSQHRTGTGGGAFF
TGTGCCAGCAGCCAACATAGGACAGGGACGGGCGGCGGAGCTTTCTTT
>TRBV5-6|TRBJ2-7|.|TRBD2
CASSPRASGRVQYEQYF
TGTGCCAGCAGCCCCAGGGCTAGCGGGAGGGTGCAGTACGAGCAGTACTTC
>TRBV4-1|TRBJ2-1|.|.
CASSQEPRRVGHEQFF
TGCGCCAGCAGCCAAGAGCCTCGGCGGGTGGGTCATGAGCAGTTCTTC
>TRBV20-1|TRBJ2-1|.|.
CSVPRPPEQFF
TGCAGTGTACCTCGACCCCCTGAGCAGTTCTTC
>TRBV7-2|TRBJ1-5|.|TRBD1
CASSTTGSNQPQHF
TGTGCCAGCAGTACGACAGGGAGCAATCAGCCCCAGCATTTT
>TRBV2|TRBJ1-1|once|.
CASSYQGFSTEAFF
TGTGCCAGCAGTTACCAGGGGTTCTCCACTGAAGCTTTCTTT
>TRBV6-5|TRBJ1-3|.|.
CASSQWGAAGNTIYF
TGTGCCAGCAGCCAATGGGGGGCGGCTGGAAACACCATATATTTT
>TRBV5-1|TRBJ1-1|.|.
CASSFGSTKGTEAFF
TGCGCCAGCAGCTTCGGATCGACCAAGGGGACTGAAGCTTTCTTT
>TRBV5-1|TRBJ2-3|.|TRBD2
CASSRTTSGGTDTQYF
TGCGCCAGCAGCCGGACGACTAGCGGGGGCACAGATACGCAGTATTTT
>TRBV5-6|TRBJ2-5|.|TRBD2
CASSTGLAGDLETQYF
TGTGCCAGCAGCACGGGACTAGCGGGAGATCTTGAGACCCAGTACTTC
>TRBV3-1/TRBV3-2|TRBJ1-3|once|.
CASSRYTGTSDTIYF
TGTGCCAGCAGCCGATACACAGGGACTTCGGACACCATATATTTT